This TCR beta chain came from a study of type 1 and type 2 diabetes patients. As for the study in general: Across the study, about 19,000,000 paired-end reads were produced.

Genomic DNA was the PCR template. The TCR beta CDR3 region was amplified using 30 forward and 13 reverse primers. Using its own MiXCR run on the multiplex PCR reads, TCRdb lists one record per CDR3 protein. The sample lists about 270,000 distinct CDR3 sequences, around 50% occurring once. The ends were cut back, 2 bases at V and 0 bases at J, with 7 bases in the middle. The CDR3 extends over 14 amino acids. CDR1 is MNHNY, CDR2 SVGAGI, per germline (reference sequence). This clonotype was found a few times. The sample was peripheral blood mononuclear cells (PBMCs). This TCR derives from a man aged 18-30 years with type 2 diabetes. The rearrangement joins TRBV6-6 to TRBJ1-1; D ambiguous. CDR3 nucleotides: TGTGCCAGCAGTTACGAAGCGCTGAACACTGAAGCTTTCTTT. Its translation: CASSYEALNTEAFF.